A selection of T cell receptor beta chains follows, all from one sample in a study of T cells in localized non-small cell lung cancer. The data were produced by immunoSEQ multiplex PCR, yet TCRdb's version contains in-frame clones alone and is incomplete. Among about 1,100 clones listed, less than 25% were seen once. Sequences were derived from normal lung tissue next to the tumor, sampled before any cancer treatment. The receptors originated from an older female donor with stage I lung adenocarcinoma. CDR3s include the opening cysteine and the closing phenylalanine or tryptophan. A D gene is named only where the DNA matches it firmly. Size tells how often a clone was seen (once, few, many) or the class of an expanded clone, and some rows leave it out.

size,J,D,V,DNA,CDR3
.,TRBJ2-5,TRBD1,TRBV29-1,TGCAGCGCCGCTACCGGGACAGGGGGAGAGACCCAGTACTTC,CSAATGTGGETQYF
few,TRBJ2-5,.,TRBV6-8,TGTGCCAGCAGTCCCGGGACAAATTACCAAGAGACCCAGTACTTC,CASSPGTNYQETQYF
medium-sized,TRBJ1-5,TRBD1,TRBV6-8,TGTGCCAGCAGTGTAGACAGGGACCTTCACAATCAGCCCCAGCATTTT,CASSVDRDLHNQPQHF
few,TRBJ1-4,.,TRBV9,TGTGCCAGCAGCGTAGGGCAGGCCGCAGGAAAACTGTTTTTT,CASSVGQAAGKLFF
once,TRBJ1-1,TRBD1,TRBV5-1,TGCGCCAGCAGCTTGTTGACAGGGGTGAGCACTGAAGCTTTCTTT,CASSLLTGVSTEAFF
.,TRBJ1-2,.,TRBV29-1,TGCAGCGTCGCTCCAGCAGGCAACTATGGCTACACCTTC,CSVAPAGNYGYTF
few,TRBJ1-2,.,TRBV29-1,TGCAGCGTTGAAGAGGGAGGACGCGACTATGGCTACACCTTC,CSVEEGGRDYGYTF
few,TRBJ2-4,TRBD1,TRBV28,TGTGCCACACGTTTTTCAGGGGGTGCCTCAAAAAACATTCAGTACTTC,CATRFSGGASKNIQYF
.,TRBJ2-3,.,TRBV10-1,TGCGCCAGCAGTGATTATGCAGGGGAGACAGATACGCAGTATTTT,CASSDYAGETDTQYF
few,TRBJ2-7,.,TRBV6-8,TGTGCCAGCAGTTACTCTGGTCGCTACGAGCAGTACTTC,CASSYSGRYEQYF
.,TRBJ2-1,.,TRBV29-1,TGCAGCGTGAAGACATCCCCCCATGAGCAGTTCTTC,CSVKTSPHEQFF
.,TRBJ2-2,.,TRBV10-3,TGTGCCATCAGTGAGTCCTCCCCCCCGCTCACCGGGGAGCTGTTTTTT,CAISESSPPLTGELFF
few,TRBJ2-3,.,TRBV6-8,TGTGCCAGCATTGTTGGGACGGCCACAGATACGCAGTATTTT,CASIVGTATDTQYF
medium-sized,TRBJ2-2,.,TRBV11-3,TGTGCCAGCAGCTTAGTCGGGGCGGGGCCCAACACCGGGGAGCTGTTTTTT,CASSLVGAGPNTGELFF
.,TRBJ2-5,.,TRBV9,TGTGCCAGCAGCGTAGGAGGGAATCGAGAGACCCAGTACTTC,CASSVGGNRETQYF
few,TRBJ1-1,.,TRBV19,TGTGCCAGTAGTATATGGACAGAACTGAACACTGAAGCTTTCTTT,CASSIWTELNTEAFF
.,TRBJ1-4,.,TRBV30,TGTGCCGGAGAGGGTGCAACTAATGAAAAACTGTTTTTT,CAGEGATNEKLFF
.,TRBJ2-7,.,TRBV6-8,TGTGCCAACGGGGGCAGGGTAGAGGAGCAGTACTTC,CANGGRVEEQYF
few,TRBJ1-6,.,TRBV11-3,TGTGCCAGCAGCCCCGGGGGGTGGGGGAGGAATAATTCACCCCTCCACTTT,CASSPGGWGRNNSPLHF
.,TRBJ1-1,TRBD1,TRBV30,TGTGCCTGGACCCAAGGACAGGGGTTTGAAGCTTTCTTT,CAWTQGQGFEAFF
few,TRBJ1-1,.,TRBV11-3,TGTGCCAGCAGCCCACTATCGGGGGCCTCTGAAGCTTTCTTT,CASSPLSGASEAFF
.,TRBJ2-7,TRBD2,TRBV6-8,TGTGCCAGCAGTTACGGAGGACTAGCACAAAGGTACGAGCAGTACTTC,CASSYGGLAQRYEQYF
few,TRBJ1-1,.,TRBV10-3,TGTGCCATCAGTGAGTCTCGTAACACTGAAGCTTTCTTT,CAISESRNTEAFF
.,TRBJ2-5,.,TRBV18,TGTGCCAGCTCACCACCGGGCCAGACCGGTGGGACCCAGTACTTC,CASSPPGQTGGTQYF
few,TRBJ2-7,TRBD2,TRBV29-1,TGCAGCGTTGCTCTGGGTAGCGGGGGTCCAAACTCCTACGAGCAGTACTTC,CSVALGSGGPNSYEQYF
.,TRBJ2-1,.,TRBV11-3,TGTGCCAGCAGCCTTATCGGGGTCTCCCGCAGAGATGAGCAGTTCTTC,CASSLIGVSRRDEQFF
.,TRBJ1-4,.,TRBV15,TGTGCCACCAGCAGAGTTACGGGAGCCAATGAAAAACTGTTTTTT,CATSRVTGANEKLFF
few,TRBJ2-5,.,TRBV1,TGCGCCAGCAGCCAAGAGGGGGACAGAGAGACCCAGTACTTC,CASSQEGDRETQYF
large,TRBJ2-5,.,TRBV15,TGTGCCACCAGCAGAGTTTCTATGCAAGAGACCCAGTACTTC,CATSRVSMQETQYF
.,TRBJ2-2,TRBD2,TRBV19,TGTGGAGCGGGGGGAACCGGGGAGCTGTTTTTT,CGAGGTGELFF
.,TRBJ1-4,.,TRBV6-8,TGTGCCAGCAGTAAACCGGGACACTATGCAACTAATGAAAAACTGTTTTTT,CASSKPGHYATNEKLFF
few,TRBJ1-1,TRBD1,TRBV6-8,TGTGCCATCAGGGGACAGGGCCTGAACACTGAAGCTTTCTTT,CAIRGQGLNTEAFF
.,TRBJ1-2,.,TRBV4-1,TGCGCCAGCAGCCAAGATGGGGGGCTCTATGGCTACACCTTC,CASSQDGGLYGYTF
.,TRBJ1-1,.,TRBV6-8,TGTGCCAGCAGTTACTCGAGAGGATTGAACACTGAAGCTTTCTTT,CASSYSRGLNTEAFF
.,TRBJ1-2,.,TRBV18,TGTGCCAGCTCACCACCGGTTGCAGAATATGGCTACACCTTC,CASSPPVAEYGYTF